The 27 T cell receptor beta chains below were found in one sample sequenced in a study of spatial heterogeneity in lung cancer. Findings and caveats of the study: Expanded alpha and beta TCR counts within tumors tracked tumor mutation counts.

These receptors' targets are unknown. TCRdb processed the 5' RACE reads anew with MiXCR; each CDR3 protein has one entry. Of about 800 distinct CDR3 sequences listed, approximately 14% were seen once; the top ten hold more than 15%. Documented time point: sample taken at primary tumor resection. The starting material was lung tumor tissue, obtained at surgery. These TCRs come from a male donor with early-stage non-small cell lung cancer.

Relative to its sample, this clonotype is medium-sized. One end of the junction is discordant with germline, which a read error may explain. The library was designed around alpha chains, so this beta chain is a stray read whose abundance carries little weight. CDR3 DNA sequence: TGTGCCGGCAGTTTACCGTCAGGGATTAGGTACGAGCAGTACTTC. Translation gives CAGSLPSGIRYEQYF. V gene TRBV28 combines with J gene TRBJ2-7, with D possibly being TRBD1 (5 bases). This CDR3 is built from 15 residues. Germline V gene data show CDR1 as MDHEN and CDR2 as SYDVKM.

This clonotype ranks as large. Since it is a stray read in a library aimed at alpha chains, this beta chain has a size that is not meaningful. The chain uses TRBV7-2 and TRBJ2-1; maybe TRBD2 (5 bases). There are 13 residues in the CDR3. Germline V gene sequence: CDR1 SGHTA, CDR2 FQGNSA. Trimming took 7 bases from V and 12 from J, leaving 19 bases between them. The CDR3: CASNLGGELAQFF. CDR3 nucleotides: TGTGCCAGCAACCTCGGAGGCGAATTGGCGCAGTTCTTC.

This clonotype is termed large (0.1 to 1%). In a library made to pick up alpha chains, this beta chain is a stray read with a size that means little. The V and J genes are TRBV20-1 and TRBJ2-5, with 9 bases matching TRBD2. The junction had 5 bases not matched to a gene; V was cut back by 0 bases and J by 3 bases. Germline V gene lookup returns CDR1 DFQATT and CDR2 SNEGSKA (reference sequence). CDR3 length equals 15 residues. The CDR3 loop reads CSARDLRLAEETQYF. The CDR3 DNA reads as TGCAGTGCTAGAGATCTACGACTAGCGGAAGAGACCCAGTACTTC.

This clonotype is large. Since it is a stray read in a library aimed at alpha chains, this beta chain has a size that is not meaningful. The chain combines TRBV18 with TRBJ2-5; 7 positions match TRBD2. CDR3 length: 14 residues. Per the germline V gene, CDR1 is KGHSH and CDR2 is LQKENI. V dropped 4 bases and J dropped 1; count of bases not matched to a gene: 3. The CDR3 region is CASSLWTSQETQYF. For the CDR3, the DNA is TGTGCCAGCTCACTTTGGACTAGCCAAGAGACCCAGTACTTC.

This clonotype is large. Since it is a stray read in a library aimed at alpha chains, this beta chain has a size that is not meaningful. The rearrangement links TRBV6-2 or TRBV6-3 to TRBJ1-5; D unresolved. V was clipped by 6 bases and J by 5 bases, with 11 bases between them. The germline V gene encodes CDR1 MNHEY and CDR2 SVGEGT. The CDR3 runs to 13 residues. CDR3 sequence reads: CASRGQVYQPQHF. The CDR3 DNA sequence: TGTGCCAGCAGAGGGCAGGTCTATCAGCCCCAGCATTTT.

This clonotype is large in the sample. This beta chain is a stray sequence in a library constructed for alpha chains; its clone size is not meaningful. The V gene is TRBV7-9, the J gene TRBJ1-1; 8 nucleotides line up with TRBD1. This CDR3 contains 16 residues. The V and J ends lost 3 bases and 4 bases, in that order; junction bases with no gene match: 10. Germline V CDR1 and CDR2: SEHNR, FQNEAQ (reference sequence). The CDR3: CASSFPGQGGFTEAFF. CDR3 nucleotide sequence: TGTGCCAGCAGCTTCCCCGGACAGGGAGGTTTCACTGAAGCTTTCTTT.

This clonotype is categorized as medium-sized. The library was prepared for alpha chains; this beta chain is a stray read, so its frequency means little. The chain is built from TRBV5-4 and TRBJ2-1; D is possibly TRBD1 (5 bases). CDR1 and CDR2 from the germline V gene are SGHNT and YYREEE (reference sequence). The CDR3 is 16 residues long. Deletions cut 4 bases from V and 0 bases from J, with 14 bases between. CDR3 nucleotides: TGTGCCAGCAGCCTACCCAGGGAATTCTCCTACAATGAGCAGTTCTTC. Translated, it gives CASSLPREFSYNEQFF.

This clonotype rates as medium-sized. For a library built for alpha chains, this beta chain is a stray read; little rests on its size. V gene TRBV6-6 combines with J gene TRBJ1-5; D is possibly TRBD1 (5 bases). V lost 0 bases and J 3 bases, leaving 9 bases between the germline ends. Per the germline V gene, CDR1 is MNHNY and CDR2 is SVGAGI (reference sequence). There are 15 residues in the CDR3. The CDR3 spells CASSYSTDFNQPQHF. The DNA for the CDR3 is TGTGCCAGCAGTTACTCGACAGATTTCAATCAGCCCCAGCATTTT.

This clonotype is labeled large. This beta chain is an off-target read within a library intended for alpha chains, so its frequency means little. The rearrangement joins TRBV5-1 to TRBJ2-7; maybe TRBD2 (5 bases). The CDR3 runs 16 residues. V lost 2 bases and J lost 0, with 15 bases in between. The germline V gene has CDR1 SGHRS and CDR2 YFSETQ. CDR3 nucleotide sequence: TGCGCCAGCAGCTTACGCGTACGGGAAAGCTCCTACGAGCAGTACTTC. It is translated as CASSLRVRESSYEQYF.

This clonotype qualifies as large. This beta chain came through as a stray read in a library set up for alpha chains, and its size says little. The gene calls are TRBV27 and TRBJ1-1; no clear D. Germline lookup yields CDR1 MNHEY and CDR2 SMNVEV (reference sequence). The CDR3 length is 12 residues. V was pared by 7 bases and J by 2 bases, with 8 bases between. CDR3 coding DNA: TGTGCCAGCAAACTGGGAAACACTGAAGCTTTCTTT. Its protein product is CASKLGNTEAFF.

Sample share makes this clonotype medium-sized. Being off target in a library aimed at alpha chains, this beta chain has a size of little meaning. The CDR3 coding sequence is TGTGCCAGCAGCAGGGACAGCACAGATACGCAGTATTTT. This codes for CASSRDSTDTQYF. This chain uses TRBV9 with TRBJ2-3; TRBD1 or TRBD2 may be the D gene (5 bases each). Between the trimmed V and J ends, which lost 4 bases and 0 bases, there was a span of 6 bases. Germline assignment: CDR1 SGDLS and CDR2 YYNGEE. The CDR3 is 13 amino acids.

This clonotype is medium-sized within its sample. This beta chain lies outside the target of a library built for alpha chains; its clone size means little. The chain has TRBV7-9 and TRBJ2-7; D is ambiguous. Trimming stripped 5 bases from V and 3 bases from J, with 14 bases between. The CDR3 consists of 14 residues. Germline V gives CDR1 SEHNR, CDR2 FQNEAQ (reference sequence). The CDR3 region has the DNA TGTGCCAGCAGCCCATTTCCGGCTGGCTACGAGCAGTACTTC. Translating gives CASSPFPAGYEQYF.

A note on this clonotype: This beta chain is an unintended read in a library built for alpha chains; its size means little. The chain couples TRBV20-1 to TRBJ2-1; D not resolved. The germline V gene encodes CDR1 DFQATT and CDR2 SNEGSKA (reference sequence). CDR3 length equals 12 residues. Trimming took off 6 bases at V and 4 bases at J, with 10 bases between the two ends. The CDR3 here is CSAAPVYNEQFF. The DNA of the CDR3 is TGCAGTGCCGCCCCCGTTTACAATGAGCAGTTCTTC.

Regarding this clonotype: The library was built for alpha chains, so this beta chain is an off-target read and its size means little. The rearrangement uses TRBV13 and TRBJ1-6; a weak D match, TRBD1 (6 bases). The CDR3 is 17 residues long. Germline CDR1 PRHDT, CDR2 FYEKMQ (reference sequence). Trimming removed 3 bases at V and 11 bases at J, with 23 bases between. The CDR3 is CASSFNPDSSPWAPLHF. The CDR3 nucleotides are TGTGCCAGCAGCTTTAACCCGGACAGCAGCCCTTGGGCACCCCTCCACTTT.

Relative to its sample, this clonotype is large. As an off-target read in a library built for alpha chains, this beta chain has a frequency of little significance. The chain combines TRBV7-2 with TRBJ1-3, with a weak D call TRBD1 (6 bases). Deletions cut 1 base from V and 0 bases from J, with 10 bases between. The V gene's germline CDR1 is SGHTA and CDR2 FQGNSA. CDR3 length: 16 residues. CDR3 bases: TGTGCCAGCAGCTTAGTGGCAGGGGACTCTGGAAACACCATATATTTT. This translates into CASSLVAGDSGNTIYF.

This clonotype was detected only a few times. The library was designed around alpha chains, so this beta chain is a stray read whose abundance carries little weight. The rearrangement joins TRBV12-3 or TRBV12-4 to TRBJ1-4, with D perhaps TRBD1 (5 bases). Deletions cut 0 bases from V and 8 bases from J, with 10 bases between. CDR3 size: 14 residues. The DNA of the CDR3 is TGTGCCAGCAGTTTAGCCCAAGGGGACGAAAAACTGTTTTTT. This sequence encodes CASSLAQGDEKLFF.

This clonotype is judged large (0.1 to 1%). The library was prepared for alpha chains; this beta chain is a stray read, so its frequency means little. This sequence joins TRBV12-3 or TRBV12-4 and TRBJ1-5; the D gene is possibly TRBD1 (6 bases). Trimming took off 5 bases at V and 13 bases at J, with 12 bases between the two ends. The CDR3 totals 11 residues. CDR3 protein: CASSMGHLQHF. CDR3 sequence (DNA): TGTGCCAGCAGTATGGGACACCTTCAGCATTTT.

This clonotype counts as medium-sized. Found in a library prepared for alpha chains, this beta chain is an off-target read, and its abundance has little meaning. The V call is TRBV20-1, the J call TRBJ2-5; maybe TRBD2 (6 bases). Germline lookup yields CDR1 DFQATT and CDR2 SNEGSKA (reference sequence). The CDR3 is 16 amino acids. With 5 bases removed from V and 2 bases from J, the gap between germline ends came to 21 bases. For the CDR3, the DNA is TGCAGTGCTGGAGGGACTCAATGGGCTCGTCAAGAGACCCAGTACTTC. Translating gives CSAGGTQWARQETQYF.

This clonotype is labeled as medium-sized. This beta chain is an off-target read within a library intended for alpha chains, so its frequency means little. The rearrangement joins TRBV9 to TRBJ2-5, with TRBD2 matching 12 bases. Germline assignment: CDR1 SGDLS and CDR2 YYNGEE. Germline trimming cut 0 bases from V and 5 bases from J; bases unmatched to any gene: 11. CDR3 size: 18 residues. The CDR3 reads CASSVGRRLAGEGETQYF. CDR3 DNA sequence: TGTGCCAGCAGCGTAGGAAGGAGACTAGCGGGAGAGGGGGAGACCCAGTACTTC.

This clonotype qualifies as medium-sized (0.01 to 0.1%). In a library made to pick up alpha chains, this beta chain is a stray read with a size that means little. The CDR3 nucleotides are TGTGCCAGCAGTTTGAGGGGCCCAGATACGCAGTATTTT. Its translation: CASSLRGPDTQYF. The gene calls are TRBV12-3 or TRBV12-4 and TRBJ2-3; the D gene could be TRBD1 or TRBD2 (5 bases each). Trimming took 3 bases from V and 4 from J, leaving 8 bases between them. The CDR3 has 13 amino acids.

This clonotype has more than one count but fewer than ten. Because the library targeted alpha chains, this beta chain is an off-target read whose size means little. The V call is TRBV6-5, the J call TRBJ1-4; D remains ambiguous. Germline-derived CDR1 and CDR2 are MNHEY and SVGAGI. The V gene lost 8 bases and the J gene lost 6 bases, with 13 bases spanning the gap. The CDR3 has 13 residues. The chain's CDR3 is CASSRNGDEKLFF. CDR3 bases: TGTGCCAGCTCTCGGAATGGGGATGAAAAACTGTTTTTT.

On this clonotype: Being off target in a library aimed at alpha chains, this beta chain has a size of little meaning. The CDR3, as DNA: TGCGCCAGCAGCCAAGAGCGACAGGCCTTCTACGAGCAGTACTTC. Its translation is CASSQERQAFYEQYF. The J gene is TRBJ2-7, the V gene TRBV4-3; maybe TRBD1 (6 bases). V was pared by 0 bases and J by 3 bases, with 12 bases between. There are 15 residues in the CDR3. The V gene's germline CDR1 is LGHNA and CDR2 YSLEER.

This clonotype counts as medium-sized. This beta chain came through as a stray read in a library set up for alpha chains, and its size says little. The chain recombines TRBV12-3 or TRBV12-4 with TRBJ2-3; 8 positions agree with TRBD2. The CDR3 is 15 residues long. V gave up 1 base and J gave up 3 bases; unmatched junction bases: 3. The CDR3 protein is CASSLGAGVTDTQYF. The CDR3 DNA reads TGTGCCAGCAGTTTAGGAGCGGGAGTGACAGATACGCAGTATTTT.

This clonotype is large within its sample. Because this beta chain is a stray read in a library intended to capture alpha chains, its abundance should not be given much weight. The V gene is TRBV20-1, the J gene TRBJ2-7, with TRBD2 matching over 16 bases. CDR3 length: 15 residues. Germline V gene lookup returns CDR1 DFQATT and CDR2 SNEGSKA (reference sequence). The trim removed 3 bases at V and 7 bases at J, leaving 6 bases unmatched. CDR3: CSASTPGLAGGEQYF. The DNA of the CDR3 is TGCAGTGCTAGCACACCGGGACTAGCGGGAGGGGAGCAGTACTTC.

In the case of this clonotype: This beta chain appears as a stray read in a library generated for alpha chains; its size is not informative. This chain's CDR3 is CASSQDHGGYGYTF. The DNA for the CDR3 is TGCGCCAGCAGCCAAGATCACGGAGGATATGGCTACACCTTC. The gene calls are TRBV4-1 and TRBJ1-2; D ambiguous. The germline V gene has CDR1 MGHRA and CDR2 YSYEKL. This CDR3 region has 14 residues. With 0 bases removed from V and 5 bases from J, the gap between germline ends came to 10 bases.

As concerns this clonotype: With the library built for alpha chains, this beta chain is off target and its frequency is not meaningful. The rearrangement links TRBV20-1 to TRBJ2-5; D remains ambiguous. This CDR3 spans 13 amino acids. V lost 6 bases, J lost 5 bases, and 16 bases lay in between. Per germline, CDR1 DFQATT and CDR2 SNEGSKA (reference sequence). CDR3: CSARKVARETQYF. Written as DNA, the CDR3 is TGCAGTGCAAGAAAGGTGGCGAGGGAGACCCAGTACTTC.

This clonotype is medium-sized in the sample. With the library built for alpha chains, this beta chain is off target and its frequency is not meaningful. The chain couples TRBV19 to TRBJ2-4, with 12 positions matching TRBD2. The J segment lost 1 base and the V segment lost 6 bases, leaving 7 bases of the junction unmatched. The CDR3 runs to 17 residues. Per the germline V gene, CDR1 is LNHDA and CDR2 is SQIVND (reference sequence). The CDR3, as DNA: TGTGCCAGTAGGCAGACTAGCGGGAGCTCGGCCAAAAACATTCAGTACTTC. Protein sequence: CASRQTSGSSAKNIQYF.